The following is a T cell receptor (beta chain) sequence with its context. What it recognizes is unknown. Germline V gene lookup returns CDR1 SGHNT and CDR2 YYREEE (reference sequence). V lost 4 bases to trimming and J lost 4 bases; unmatched junction nucleotides: 4. The CDR3 spans 14 residues. The data belong to a study of shared clonotypes between healthy human individuals. Whole-study findings and limits: Depth of sequencing was expected to influence donor clonotype sharing. The authors sampled blood alone, and tissue repertoires likely differ.

Deep was the level used in running the assay. Sequencing was performed with immunoSEQ multiplex PCR; in TCRdb, only in-frame clones are kept and a portion is missing. The repertoire holds under 600,000 clones, roughly four fifths seen once, with about 12% in the top ten. The source material was PBMCs. The receptor was isolated from a woman between 40 and 50 years old in good health. Some clones in this sample may be carry-over from other donors' samples. The chain recombines TRBV5-4 with TRBJ2-7; 11 bases fit TRBD2. Written as DNA, the CDR3 is TGTGCCAGCAGCCTTAGCGGGAGGGAATACGAGCAGTACTTC. Translated: CASSLSGREYEQYF.